One and the same sample provided the 14 T cell receptor beta chains below, sequenced in a study of identical twins. TCRdb re-called the 5' RACE reads through MiXCR, storing one row per CDR3 protein. The sample lists 1.5 million to 2 million distinct CDR3 sequences, about 31% occurring once. The sequenced sample was cord blood. The receptors here all came from a newborn girl in good health.

This clonotype was seen more than once but under ten times. V is TRBV13 and J is TRBJ2-3; D possibly corresponds to TRBD2 (6 bases). This CDR3 spans 15 amino acids. The ends were cut back, 5 bases at V and 2 bases at J, with 14 bases in the middle. Germline-derived CDR1 and CDR2 are PRHDT and FYEKMQ (reference sequence). CDR3 sequence: CASSPGGTFTDTQYF. As DNA, the CDR3 is TGTGCCAGCAGCCCCGGGGGAACCTTCACAGATACGCAGTATTTT.

This clonotype occurred a few times. This rearrangement joins TRBV20-1 to TRBJ2-3; possibly TRBD2 for D (6 bases). The germline V gene encodes CDR1 DFQATT and CDR2 SNEGSKA (reference sequence). Trimming pared 6 bases from V and 2 bases from J, leaving 12 bases between. CDR3 length: 13 amino acids. CDR3 protein: CSASPGVTDTQYF. The CDR3 DNA is TGCAGTGCCTCCCCGGGGGTCACAGATACGCAGTATTTT.

Turning to this clonotype: A single base separates this from a much larger clone, so it may be a read error. The V gene is TRBV29-1, the J gene TRBJ1-1; 9 bases match TRBD1. V lost 4 bases to trimming and J lost 1 base; unmatched junction nucleotides: 1. The CDR3 runs to 13 residues. The germline gives CDR1 SQVTM, CDR2 ANQGSEA. CDR3 amino acids: CSVGTGANTEAFF. CDR3 nucleotides: TGCAGCGTTGGGACAGGGGCGAACACTGAAGCTTTCTTT.

This chain uses TRBV7-2 with TRBJ1-2, with TRBD1 matching 8 bases. Germline values: CDR1 SGHTA, CDR2 FQGNSA. V shed 1 base, J shed 4 bases, and the junction held 11 bases outside the gene matches. CDR3 length equals 17 residues. CDR3 residues: CASSLGGDRPHRYGYTF. The CDR3, as DNA: TGTGCCAGCAGCTTAGGGGGGGACAGGCCCCACCGCTATGGCTACACCTTC.

The chain uses TRBV20-1 and TRBJ1-1; 7 bases match TRBD1. The CDR3 spans 12 residues. Germline V gene sequence: CDR1 DFQATT, CDR2 SNEGSKA (reference sequence). The V gene end was trimmed by 5 bases and the J gene end by 3 bases; junction bases not matched to a gene: 3. DNA for the CDR3: TGCAGTGCTTTCCAGGGGGACACTGAAGCTTTCTTT. It is translated as CSAFQGDTEAFF.

This clonotype showed up many times. The chain carries TRBV27 and TRBJ2-4, with D hard to call. V was shortened by 3 bases and J by 1 base, with 4 bases between the two germline ends. The germline CDR1 and CDR2 sequences are MNHEY and SMNVEV (reference sequence). The CDR3 runs to 13 residues. The DNA of the CDR3 is TGTGCCAGCAGTTTCAACGCCAAAAACATTCAGTACTTC. This sequence encodes CASSFNAKNIQYF.

The rearrangement uses TRBV2 and TRBJ2-5; 8 bases align to TRBD2. The trim removed 1 base at V and 7 bases at J, leaving 8 bases unmatched. This CDR3 has 15 residues. Germline V lookup: CDR1 SNHLY, CDR2 FYNNEI. In DNA form, the CDR3 reads TGTGCCAGCAGTGAAGGGAGCGGGAGTGATGTGACCCAGTACTTC. Its translation is CASSEGSGSDVTQYF.

This clonotype turned up a few times. The chain links TRBV12-3 or TRBV12-4 to TRBJ2-3, with D tentatively TRBD2 (6 bases). V was trimmed by 5 bases and J by 1 base, leaving 13 bases between them. This CDR3 is 15 amino acids long. The CDR3 DNA reads as TGTGCCAGCAGTCCGCGGGAACGGGGCACAGATACGCAGTATTTT. Its translation: CASSPRERGTDTQYF.

The table lists this clonotype with a few counts. The chain is built from TRBV20-1 and TRBJ2-1, with TRBD2 matching over 8 bases. Trimming cost V 3 bases and J 9 bases; bases outside gene matches: 10. The CDR3 has 14 residues. Germline V gene sequence: CDR1 DFQATT, CDR2 SNEGSKA (reference sequence). In nucleotides, the CDR3 is TGCAGTGCTAGTAGGGGCGGGGGGATTGGTGAGCAGTTCTTC. Amino acid sequence: CSASRGGGIGEQFF.

This clonotype showed up many times. The chain is built from TRBV13 and TRBJ2-1, with TRBD1 as a possible D gene (5 bases). CDR3 size: 13 residues. CDR1 PRHDT and CDR2 FYEKMQ come from the germline V gene (reference sequence). V lost 5 bases, J lost 4 bases, and 9 bases lay in between. CDR3 coding DNA: TGTGCCAGCAGCCCTGCAGGGTACAATGAGCAGTTCTTC. Amino acid sequence: CASSPAGYNEQFF.

The V gene is TRBV6-1, the J gene TRBJ1-1; no reliable D call. V lost 1 base and J lost 6, with 12 bases in between. This CDR3 contains 14 residues. CDR1 is MNHNS, CDR2 SASEGT, per germline. In DNA form, the CDR3 reads TGTGCCAGCAGTGAAGTTGGTTCTGTGGCTGAAGCTTTCTTT. Encoded protein: CASSEVGSVAEAFF.

The rearrangement uses TRBV20-1 and TRBJ2-1, with D unclear. CDR3 length: 14 residues. V was shortened by 5 bases and J by 13 bases, with 24 bases between the two germline ends. Germline V CDR1 and CDR2: DFQATT, SNEGSKA (reference sequence). The CDR3 reads CSAGRLEVEETQFF. The CDR3 bases are TGCAGTGCTGGTAGACTTGAAGTGGAAGAGACCCAGTTCTTC.

This chain uses TRBV5-4 with TRBJ2-5; D uncertain. The CDR3 length is 14 residues. Trimming took 3 bases from V and 1 from J, leaving 10 bases between them. The germline V gene encodes CDR1 SGHNT and CDR2 YYREEE (reference sequence). The DNA for the CDR3 is TGTGCCAGCAGCTGGTGGGGTTTCCAAGAGACCCAGTACTTC. Amino acid sequence: CASSWWGFQETQYF.

This clonotype was detected many times. The chain couples TRBV20-1 to TRBJ2-1; 11 bases map to TRBD2. With V trimmed by 5 bases and J by 4 bases, 4 bases remained unmatched. Germline V lookup: CDR1 DFQATT, CDR2 SNEGSKA (reference sequence). This CDR3 has 14 residues. The CDR3 region is CSAAGTSGYNEQFF. The CDR3 DNA reads as TGCAGTGCTGCCGGGACTAGCGGTTACAATGAGCAGTTCTTC.